The 4 T cell receptor beta chains presented below share a single source sample, sequenced in a study of early T cells in non-severe SARS-CoV-2 infection. In TCRdb, the 5' RACE reads were re-called with MiXCR into one record per CDR3 protein. The sample records roughly 80,000 distinct CDR3 sequences, less than 20% being singletons. The sample comprised whole blood. The receptors here all came from an adult who was a healthcare worker with PCR-confirmed SARS-CoV-2 infection or an uninfected control (not recorded which).

This clonotype was seen many times. The chain joins TRBV5-1 to TRBJ2-2; TRBD1 aligns across 9 bases. Germline CDR1 is SGHRS and CDR2 is YFSETQ. Trimming removed 5 bases from V and 1 base from J; junction bases left unmatched: 3. The CDR3 sequence is 15 residues long. The CDR3: CASSTGQGNTGELFF. In nucleotides, the CDR3 is TGCGCCAGCAGTACGGGACAGGGGAACACCGGGGAGCTGTTTTTT.

The chain is built from TRBV20-1 and TRBJ2-7; D might be TRBD2 (6 bases). Germline CDR1 DFQATT, CDR2 SNEGSKA (reference sequence). Trimming stripped 3 bases from V and 0 bases from J, with 9 bases between. The CDR3 contains 13 residues. The CDR3 loop is CSASGSPSYEQYF. The CDR3 region has the DNA TGCAGTGCTAGCGGGAGCCCCTCCTACGAGCAGTACTTC.

This clonotype has only a few counts. The CDR3 sequence is CAWSPVRNTEAFF. CDR3 coding DNA: TGTGCCTGGAGCCCCGTCAGGAACACTGAAGCTTTCTTT. This chain uses TRBV30 with TRBJ1-1; no firm D call. V lost 3 bases, J lost 1 base, and 9 bases lay in between. This CDR3 is built from 13 residues. Germline CDR1 GTSNPN, CDR2 SVGIG (reference sequence).

The chain is built from TRBV13 and TRBJ2-7; a weak D match, TRBD1 (6 bases). V lost 4 bases, J lost 6 bases, and 16 bases lay in between. Germline lookup yields CDR1 PRHDT and CDR2 FYEKMQ (reference sequence). This CDR3 is 14 amino acids long. The CDR3 DNA reads as TGTGCCAGCAGCTCACCCGGGACATGGGGCGAGCAGTACTTC. Protein sequence: CASSSPGTWGEQYF.